A single sample is the source of the 13 T cell receptor beta chains below, sequenced in a study of cytomegalovirus exposure and HLA in healthy donors. The PCR had 60 Vbeta and 13 Jbeta primers. Measured with immunoSEQ multiplex PCR; TCRdb has only the in-frame clones, and not every one. The data hold 100,000 to 150,000 clones, with more than 70% observed a single time. Specimen: PBMCs. These receptors all stem from a man aged 25-40 years in good health and CMV-seronegative.

The CDR3 region has the DNA TGTGCCACCGCTCCGACGGGGAATTCACCCCTCCACTTT. Its translation is CATAPTGNSPLHF. The chain carries TRBV15 and TRBJ1-6; no reliable D call. Trimming removed 8 bases at V and 7 bases at J, with 12 bases between. This CDR3 is built from 13 residues. Germline CDR1 is LNHNV and CDR2 is YYDKDF (reference sequence).

This clone was counted once. The chain carries TRBV15 and TRBJ2-7, with TRBD1 matching 7 bases. Germline lookup yields CDR1 LNHNV and CDR2 YYDKDF (reference sequence). After removal of 2 bases from V and 6 bases from J, the junction contained 13 bases not matched to a gene. The CDR3 length is 16 residues. Written as DNA, the CDR3 is TGTGCCACCAGCAGAAACAGGGGTCAGGGTGGTGTCGAGCAGTACTTC. It translates to CATSRNRGQGGVEQYF.

The chain combines TRBV18 with TRBJ1-2; perhaps TRBD1 as D (6 bases). The CDR3 has 13 residues. Germline lookup yields CDR1 KGHSH and CDR2 LQKENI. The V end lost 4 bases, the J end lost 0 bases, and 6 bases lay between the germline ends. As DNA, the CDR3 is TGTGCCAGCTCACAGGGGGCTAACTATGGCTACACCTTC. It yields the protein CASSQGANYGYTF.

The chain carries TRBV7-3 and TRBJ2-4; weak D call: TRBD1 (5 bases). CDR3 size: 15 residues. Deletions cut 1 base from V and 4 bases from J, with 11 bases between. Germline CDR1 reads SGHTA; CDR2 reads FQGTGA. CDR3 coding DNA: TGTGCCAGCAGCTTAAAAGACAGAAAAAAAAACATTCAGTACTTC. Translated: CASSLKDRKKNIQYF.

The V gene is TRBV15, the J gene TRBJ1-1; D gene uncertain. Trimming left V 6 bases short and J 4 bases short, with 12 bases between. Germline values: CDR1 LNHNV, CDR2 YYDKDF (reference sequence). This CDR3 comprises 13 residues. The CDR3 DNA is TGTGCCACCAGGGTACGGCGGGGCACTGAAGCTTTCTTT. Amino acids: CATRVRRGTEAFF.

The chain links TRBV25-1 to TRBJ1-3; maybe TRBD1 (5 bases). The germline CDR1 and CDR2 sequences are MGHDK and SYGVNS. With 3 bases removed from V and 1 base from J, the gap between germline ends came to 13 bases. The CDR3 extends over 16 amino acids. The CDR3 bases are TGTGCCAGCAGTGATTTAAGGGGTGCTTCTGGAAACACCATATATTTT. Translating it yields CASSDLRGASGNTIYF. Drawing the rest from reference TRBV25-1 and TRBJ1-3, the complete variable domain is EADIYQTPRYLVIGTGKKITLECSQTMGHDKMYWYQQDPGMELHLIHYSYGVNSTEKGDLSSESTVSRIRTEHFPLTLESARPSHTSQYLCASSDLRGASGNTIYFGEGSWLTVV.

The V call is TRBV30, the J call TRBJ1-4; 11 nucleotides line up with TRBD1. V was pared by 8 bases and J by 2 bases, with 19 bases of the junction left unmatched. This CDR3 spans 19 amino acids. In germline, CDR1 is GTSNPN, CDR2 SVGIG (reference sequence). The CDR3 is CARDNPNGQGAPTNEKLFF. The DNA for the CDR3 is TGTGCCCGGGACAATCCAAACGGACAGGGGGCGCCGACTAATGAAAAACTGTTTTTT.

This clone has more than one count but fewer than ten. This specimen includes other DNA sequences encoding the same CDR3. This rearrangement joins TRBV2 to TRBJ1-4, with D perhaps matching TRBD1 (6 bases). The CDR3 totals 13 residues. Trimming pared 4 bases from V and 7 bases from J, leaving 10 bases between. Germline CDR1 reads SNHLY; CDR2 reads FYNNEI. CDR3 sequence (DNA): TGTGCCAGCAGTGGGCAGGGGCTTGAAAAACTGTTTTTT. Protein: CASSGQGLEKLFF.

This chain connects TRBV18 to TRBJ1-4; D is perhaps TRBD1 (5 bases). Germline-derived CDR1 and CDR2 are KGHSH and LQKENI. The CDR3 spans 16 residues. Trimming cost V 3 bases and J 5 bases, with 16 bases left between them. The CDR3 is CASSPNSGALNEKLFF. CDR3 DNA sequence: TGTGCCAGCTCACCCAACTCTGGGGCTTTAAATGAAAAACTGTTTTTT.

The chain couples TRBV28 to TRBJ1-4; D may be TRBD1 (5 bases). There are 13 residues in the CDR3. V was shortened by 11 bases and J by 4 bases, with 14 bases between the two germline ends. CDR1 MDHEN and CDR2 SYDVKM come from the germline V gene. CDR3 amino acids: CAGKSGNNEKLFF. The DNA for the CDR3 is TGTGCCGGAAAATCAGGGAATAATGAAAAACTGTTTTTT. Looking up the rest from reference TRBV28 and TRBJ1-4 gives the full variable domain: DVKVTQSSRYLVKRTGEKVFLECVQDMDHENMFWYRQDPGLGLRLIYFSYDVKMKEKGDIPEGYSVSREKKERFSLILESASTNQTSMYLCAGKSGNNEKLFFGSGTQLSVL.

The chain has TRBV4-1 and TRBJ2-6, with 7 bases fitting TRBD1. Losses at the gene ends were 4 bases for V and 5 bases for J; bases not matched to a gene: 11. CDR3 length: 17 residues. Germline CDR1 reads MGHRA; CDR2 reads YSYEKL. CDR3 coding DNA: TGCGCCAGCAGCCCCGGGACAGAGGGTCTTCGGGCCAACGTCCTGACTTTC. It encodes CASSPGTEGLRANVLTF.

The genes are TRBV9 and TRBJ1-1; maybe TRBD1 (5 bases). This CDR3 spans 13 amino acids. V lost 4 bases, J lost 3 bases, and 10 bases lay in between. CDR1 is SGDLS and CDR2 is YYNGEE in the germline V gene. The CDR3 DNA reads TGTGCCAGCAGCTCCGACAGCTACACTGAAGCTTTCTTT. Amino acid sequence: CASSSDSYTEAFF.

V gene TRBV6-5 combines with J gene TRBJ2-5; 13 positions match TRBD2. TRBJ2-7 matches the DNA end more closely, so the J call is doubtful. Looked up from germline, CDR1 is MNHEY and CDR2 is SVGAGI. The CDR3 contains 15 residues. This chain's CDR3 is CASSYSTSGRYEQYF. The CDR3 nucleotides are TGTGCCAGCAGTTACTCGACTAGCGGGAGGTACGAGCAGTACTTC.